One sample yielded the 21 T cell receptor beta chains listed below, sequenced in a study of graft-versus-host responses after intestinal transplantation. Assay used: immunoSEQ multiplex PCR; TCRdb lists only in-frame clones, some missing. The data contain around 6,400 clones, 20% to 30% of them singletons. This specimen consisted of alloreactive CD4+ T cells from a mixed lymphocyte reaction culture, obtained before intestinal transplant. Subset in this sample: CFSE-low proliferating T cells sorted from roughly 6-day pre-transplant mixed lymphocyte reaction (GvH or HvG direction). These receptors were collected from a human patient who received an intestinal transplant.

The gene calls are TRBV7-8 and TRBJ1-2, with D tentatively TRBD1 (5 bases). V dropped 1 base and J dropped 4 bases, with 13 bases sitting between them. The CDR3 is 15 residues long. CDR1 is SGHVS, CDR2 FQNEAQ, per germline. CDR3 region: CASSLVSRQPYGYTF. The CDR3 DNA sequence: TGTGCCAGCAGCTTAGTCTCTCGACAGCCCTATGGCTACACCTTC. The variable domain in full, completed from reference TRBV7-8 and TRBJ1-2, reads GAGVSQSPRYKVAKRGQDVALRCDPISGHVSLFWYQQALGQGPEFLTYFQNEAQLDKSGLPSDRFFAERPEGSVSTLKIQRTQQEDSAVYLCASSLVSRQPYGYTFGSGTRLTVV.

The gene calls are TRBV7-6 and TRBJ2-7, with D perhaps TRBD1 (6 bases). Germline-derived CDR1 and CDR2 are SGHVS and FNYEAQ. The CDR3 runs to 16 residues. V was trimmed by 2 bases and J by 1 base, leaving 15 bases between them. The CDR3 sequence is CASSLISDRTSYEQYF. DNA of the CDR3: TGTGCCAGCAGCTTAATAAGTGACAGGACTTCCTACGAGCAGTACTTC.

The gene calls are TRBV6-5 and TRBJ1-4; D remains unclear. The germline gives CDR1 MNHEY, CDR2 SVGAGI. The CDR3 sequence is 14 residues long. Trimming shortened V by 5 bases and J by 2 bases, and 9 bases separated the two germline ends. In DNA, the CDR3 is TGTGCCAGCAGTCCCCCCGTCACTAATGAAAAACTGTTTTTT. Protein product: CASSPPVTNEKLFF.

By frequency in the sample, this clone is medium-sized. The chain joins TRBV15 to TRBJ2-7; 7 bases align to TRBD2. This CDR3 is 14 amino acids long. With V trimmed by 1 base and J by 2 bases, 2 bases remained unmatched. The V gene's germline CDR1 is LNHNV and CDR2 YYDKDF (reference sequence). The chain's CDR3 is CATSRGAGAYEQYF. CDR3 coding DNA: TGTGCCACCAGCAGAGGTGCGGGAGCCTACGAGCAGTACTTC. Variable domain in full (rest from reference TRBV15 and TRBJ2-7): DAMVIQNPRYQVTQFGKPVTLSCSQTLNHNVMYWYQQKSSQAPKLLFHYYDKDFNNEADTPDNFQSRRPNTSFCFLDIRSPGLGDTAMYLCATSRGAGAYEQYFGPGTRLTVT.

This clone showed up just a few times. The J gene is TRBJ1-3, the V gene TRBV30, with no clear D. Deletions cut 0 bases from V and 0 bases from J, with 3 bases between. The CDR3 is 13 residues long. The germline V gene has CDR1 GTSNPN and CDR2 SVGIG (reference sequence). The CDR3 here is CAWSVNSGNTIYF. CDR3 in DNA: TGTGCCTGGAGTGTGAACTCTGGAAACACCATATATTTT.

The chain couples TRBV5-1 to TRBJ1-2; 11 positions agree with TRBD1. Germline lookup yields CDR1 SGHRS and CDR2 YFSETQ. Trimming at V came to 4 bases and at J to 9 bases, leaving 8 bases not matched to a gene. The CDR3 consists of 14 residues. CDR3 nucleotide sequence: TGCGCCAGCAGCCCGAGGGACAGGGGGGAGAGCTACACCTTC. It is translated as CASSPRDRGESYTF.

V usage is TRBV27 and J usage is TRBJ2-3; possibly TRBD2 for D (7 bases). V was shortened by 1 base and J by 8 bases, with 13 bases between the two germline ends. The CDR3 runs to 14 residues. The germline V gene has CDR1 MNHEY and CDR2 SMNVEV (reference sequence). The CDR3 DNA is TGTGCCAGCAGTTTATTAGGGGGGGCCCGTACGCAGTATTTT. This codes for CASSLLGGARTQYF.

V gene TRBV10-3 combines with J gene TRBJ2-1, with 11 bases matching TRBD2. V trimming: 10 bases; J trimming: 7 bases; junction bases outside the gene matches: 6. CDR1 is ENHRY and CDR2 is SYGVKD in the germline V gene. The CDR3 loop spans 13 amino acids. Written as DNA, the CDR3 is TGTGCCAGCCTAGCGGGAGGACGAAATGAGCAGTTCTTC. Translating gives CASLAGGRNEQFF.

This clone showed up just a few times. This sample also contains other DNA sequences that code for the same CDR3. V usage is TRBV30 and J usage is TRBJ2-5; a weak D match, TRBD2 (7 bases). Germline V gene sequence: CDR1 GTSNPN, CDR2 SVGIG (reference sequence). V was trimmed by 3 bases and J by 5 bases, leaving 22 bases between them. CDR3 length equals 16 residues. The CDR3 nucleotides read TGTGCCTGGAGGGACGGTCTAGTTAGGGGGGGGGAGACCCAGTACTTC. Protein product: CAWRDGLVRGGETQYF.

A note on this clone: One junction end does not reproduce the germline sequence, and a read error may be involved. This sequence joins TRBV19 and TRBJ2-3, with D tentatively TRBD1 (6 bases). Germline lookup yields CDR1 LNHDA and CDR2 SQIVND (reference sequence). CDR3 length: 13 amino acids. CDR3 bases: TGTGCCAGTAGAATAGGGGGTCTGGATACGCAGTATTTT. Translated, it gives CASRIGGLDTQYF.

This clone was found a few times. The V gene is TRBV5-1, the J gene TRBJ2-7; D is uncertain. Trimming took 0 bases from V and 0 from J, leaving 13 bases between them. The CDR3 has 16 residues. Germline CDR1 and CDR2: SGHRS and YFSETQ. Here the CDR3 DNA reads TGCGCCAGCAGCTTGGCAGACCTCCTAAGCTCCTACGAGCAGTACTTC. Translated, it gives CASSLADLLSSYEQYF.

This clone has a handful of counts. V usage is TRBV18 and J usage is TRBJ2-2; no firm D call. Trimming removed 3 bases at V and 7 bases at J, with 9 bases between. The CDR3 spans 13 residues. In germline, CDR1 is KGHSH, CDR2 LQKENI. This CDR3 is CASSPRSGGELFF. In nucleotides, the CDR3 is TGTGCCAGCTCACCGCGTAGTGGCGGGGAGCTGTTTTTT. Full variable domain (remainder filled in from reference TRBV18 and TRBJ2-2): NAGVMQNPRHLVRRRGQEARLRCSPMKGHSHVYWYRQLPEEGLKFMVYLQKENIIDESGMPKERFSAEFPKEGPSILRIQQVVRGDSAAYFCASSPRSGGELFFGEGSRLTVL.

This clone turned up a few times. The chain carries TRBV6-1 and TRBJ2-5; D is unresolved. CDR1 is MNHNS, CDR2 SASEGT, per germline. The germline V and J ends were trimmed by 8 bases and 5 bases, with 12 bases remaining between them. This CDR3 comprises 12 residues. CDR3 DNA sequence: TGTGCCAGCGGTCGATTAACGGAGACCCAGTACTTC. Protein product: CASGRLTETQYF.

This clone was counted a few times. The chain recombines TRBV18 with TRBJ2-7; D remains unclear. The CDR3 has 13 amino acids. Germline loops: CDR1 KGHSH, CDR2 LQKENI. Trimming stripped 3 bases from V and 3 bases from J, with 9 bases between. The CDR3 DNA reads TGTGCCAGCTCACCCTCGCAAGACTACGAGCAGTACTTC. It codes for CASSPSQDYEQYF.

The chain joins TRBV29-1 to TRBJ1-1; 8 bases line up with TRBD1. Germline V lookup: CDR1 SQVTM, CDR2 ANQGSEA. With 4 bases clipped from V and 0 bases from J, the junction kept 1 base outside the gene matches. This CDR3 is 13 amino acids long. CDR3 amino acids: CSVGDRLNTEAFF. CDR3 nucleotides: TGCAGCGTTGGGGACAGGTTGAACACTGAAGCTTTCTTT.

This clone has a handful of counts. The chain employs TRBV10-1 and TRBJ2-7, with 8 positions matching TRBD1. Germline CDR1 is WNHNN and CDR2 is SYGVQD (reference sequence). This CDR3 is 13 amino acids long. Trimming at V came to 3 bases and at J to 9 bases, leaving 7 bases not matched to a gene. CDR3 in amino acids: CASSESDRAAQYF. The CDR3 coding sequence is TGCGCCAGCAGTGAATCGGACAGGGCAGCGCAGTACTTC.

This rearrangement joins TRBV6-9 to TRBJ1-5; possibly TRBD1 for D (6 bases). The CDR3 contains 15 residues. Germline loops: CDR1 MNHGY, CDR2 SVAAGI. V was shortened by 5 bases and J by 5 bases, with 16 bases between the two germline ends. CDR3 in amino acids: CASSEGGRVHQPQHF. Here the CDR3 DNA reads TGTGCCAGCAGTGAGGGGGGGAGGGTCCATCAGCCCCAGCATTTT.

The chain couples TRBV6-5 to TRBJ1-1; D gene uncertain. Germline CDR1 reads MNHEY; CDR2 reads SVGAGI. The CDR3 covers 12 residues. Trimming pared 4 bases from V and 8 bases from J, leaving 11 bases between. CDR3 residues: CASSSAEHEAFF. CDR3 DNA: TGTGCCAGCAGTTCCGCGGAGCACGAAGCTTTCTTT.

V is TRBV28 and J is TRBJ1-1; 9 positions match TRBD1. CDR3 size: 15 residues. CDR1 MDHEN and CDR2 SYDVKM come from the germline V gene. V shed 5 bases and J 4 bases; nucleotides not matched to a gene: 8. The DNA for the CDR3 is TGTGCCAGCAGTCCACGGGACAGGGTGAGCACTGAAGCTTTCTTT. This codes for CASSPRDRVSTEAFF.

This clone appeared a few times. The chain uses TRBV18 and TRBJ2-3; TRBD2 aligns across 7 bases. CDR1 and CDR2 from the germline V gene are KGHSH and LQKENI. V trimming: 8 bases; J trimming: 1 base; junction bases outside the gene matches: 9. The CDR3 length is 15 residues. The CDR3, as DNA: TGTGCCAGCACCCGTGGCGGGAGCGGCACAGATACGCAGTATTTT. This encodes CASTRGGSGTDTQYF.

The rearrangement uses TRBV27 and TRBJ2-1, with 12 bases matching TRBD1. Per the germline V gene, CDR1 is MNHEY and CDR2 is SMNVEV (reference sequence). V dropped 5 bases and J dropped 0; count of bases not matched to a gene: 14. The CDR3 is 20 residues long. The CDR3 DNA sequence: TGTGCCAGCAGTCCCCGGAGGTGGGGACAGGGGGCAGGCTCCTACAATGAGCAGTTCTTC. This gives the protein CASSPRRWGQGAGSYNEQFF.